This T cell receptor (beta chain) comes out of a study of monozygotic twins with inflammatory bowel disease. The CDR3 extends over 13 amino acids. CDR1 is DFQATT, CDR2 SNEGSKA, per germline (reference sequence). Reanalyzing the 5' RACE reads, TCRdb keeps one entry per CDR3 protein, without DNA. This sample's table has some 210,000 distinct CDR3 sequences. To note about this clonotype: Its antigen is unidentified.

Regarding the study as a whole: Nothing supported a single strong signal or clonotype that was associated with IBD. Relative to healthy twins, IBD patients had fewer clonotypes in common with others, a gap that was especially apparent with disease activity.

The clonotype originates from a human donor with ulcerative colitis or Crohn's disease, or a healthy co-twin of an affected twin (not recorded which). Sequenced material: blood. This sequence joins TRBV20-1 and TRBJ1-2; TCRdb reports TRBD1, a call that lacks DNA to check it against. The CDR3 spells CSAVIRGNYGYTF.